This T cell receptor beta chain was captured in a study of blood T cell repertoires in COVID-19. Looking at the study overall: Sources were T cells, B-cell-depleted T cells, or PBMCs; the material itself was cDNA or gDNA.

As handled by the study authors: Amplification with reference gene primers provided the estimates of nucleated cell counts. Method: immunoSEQ multiplex PCR; TCRdb's copy keeps in-frame clones and lacks some. V and J calls and clone size follow that table, whereas D and trimming were derived from the DNA. The table has a few hundred thousand clones, approximately 84% seen once; the top ten hold 4.4%. Sample: peripheral blood. The receptor's source is a man aged 50 to 60 with acute or convalescent COVID-19.

DNA of the CDR3: TGTGCCAGCAGCTTCCAGGGCGGAAACACCATATATTTT. Its translation is CASSFQGGNTIYF. The chain links TRBV5-6 to TRBJ1-3; D is possibly TRBD1 (5 bases). Trimming took off 2 bases at V and 4 bases at J, with 7 bases between the two ends. In germline, CDR1 is SGHDT, CDR2 YYEEEE. This CDR3 comprises 13 residues.